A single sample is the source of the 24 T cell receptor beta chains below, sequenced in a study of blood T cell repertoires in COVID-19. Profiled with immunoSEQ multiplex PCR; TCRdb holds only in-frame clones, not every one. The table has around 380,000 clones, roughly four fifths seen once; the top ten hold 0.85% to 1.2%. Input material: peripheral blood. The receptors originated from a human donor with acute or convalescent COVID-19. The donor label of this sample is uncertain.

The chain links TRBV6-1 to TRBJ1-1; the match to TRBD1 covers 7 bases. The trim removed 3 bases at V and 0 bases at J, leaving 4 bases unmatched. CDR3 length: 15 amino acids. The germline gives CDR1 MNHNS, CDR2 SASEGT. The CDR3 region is CASSDKQGLNTEAFF. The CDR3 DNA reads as TGTGCCAGCAGTGACAAACAGGGGTTGAACACTGAAGCTTTCTTT.

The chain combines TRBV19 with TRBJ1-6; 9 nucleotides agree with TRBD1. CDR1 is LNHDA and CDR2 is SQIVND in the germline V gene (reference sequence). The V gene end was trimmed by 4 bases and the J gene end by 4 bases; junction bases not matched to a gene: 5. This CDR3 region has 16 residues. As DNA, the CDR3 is TGTGCCAGTAGTAGCCGGACAGGGGTTTATAATTCACCCCTCCACTTT. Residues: CASSSRTGVYNSPLHF.

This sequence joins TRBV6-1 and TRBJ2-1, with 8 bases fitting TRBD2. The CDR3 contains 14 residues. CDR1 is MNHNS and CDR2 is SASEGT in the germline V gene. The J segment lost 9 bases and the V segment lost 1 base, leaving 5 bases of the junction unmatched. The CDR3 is CASSEGRGGSEQFF. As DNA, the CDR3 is TGTGCCAGCAGTGAAGGTCGGGGGGGCAGTGAGCAGTTCTTC.

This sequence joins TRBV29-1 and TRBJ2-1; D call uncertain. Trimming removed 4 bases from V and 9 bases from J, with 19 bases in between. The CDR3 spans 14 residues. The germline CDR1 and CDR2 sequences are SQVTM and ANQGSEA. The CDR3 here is CSVAFAGLGFEQFF. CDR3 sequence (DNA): TGCAGCGTTGCGTTTGCAGGTTTGGGTTTTGAGCAGTTCTTC.

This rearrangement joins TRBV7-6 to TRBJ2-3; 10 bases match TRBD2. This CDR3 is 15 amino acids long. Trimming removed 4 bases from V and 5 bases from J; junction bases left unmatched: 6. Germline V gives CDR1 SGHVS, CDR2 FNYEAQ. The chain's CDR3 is CASSSPGLAIDTQYF. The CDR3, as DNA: TGTGCCAGCAGCTCACCGGGACTAGCGATAGATACGCAGTATTTT.

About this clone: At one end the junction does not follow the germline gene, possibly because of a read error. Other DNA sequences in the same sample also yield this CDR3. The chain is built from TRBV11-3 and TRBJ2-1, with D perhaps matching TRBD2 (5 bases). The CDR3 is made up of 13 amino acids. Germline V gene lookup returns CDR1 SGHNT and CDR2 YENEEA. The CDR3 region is CASSLGATTEQFF. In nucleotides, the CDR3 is TGCGCCAGCAGCTTAGGTGCGACTACTGAGCAGTTCTTC.

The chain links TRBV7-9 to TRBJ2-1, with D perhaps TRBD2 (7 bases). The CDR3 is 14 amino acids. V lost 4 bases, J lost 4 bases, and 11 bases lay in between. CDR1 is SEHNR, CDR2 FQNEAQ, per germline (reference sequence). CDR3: CASSSRGGYNEQFF. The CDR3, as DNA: TGTGCCAGCAGCTCAAGGGGGGGATACAATGAGCAGTTCTTC.

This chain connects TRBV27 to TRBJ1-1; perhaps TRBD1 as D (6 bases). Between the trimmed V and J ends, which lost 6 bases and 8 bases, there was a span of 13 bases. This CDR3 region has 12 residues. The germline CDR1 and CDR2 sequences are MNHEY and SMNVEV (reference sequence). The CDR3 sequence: CASSRLGAEAFF. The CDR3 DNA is TGTGCCAGCAGCCGGCTGGGGGCGGAAGCTTTCTTT.

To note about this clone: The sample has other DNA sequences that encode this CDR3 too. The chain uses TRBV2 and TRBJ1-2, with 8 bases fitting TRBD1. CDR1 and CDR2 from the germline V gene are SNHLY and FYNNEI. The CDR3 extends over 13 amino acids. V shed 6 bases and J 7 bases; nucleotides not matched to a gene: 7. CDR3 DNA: TGTGCCAGCAGGTCCGGGACAGGCGCTGGCTACACCTTC. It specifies CASRSGTGAGYTF. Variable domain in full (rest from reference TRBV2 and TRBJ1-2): EPEVTQTPSHQVTQMGQEVILRCVPISNHLYFYWYRQILGQKVEFLVSFYNNEISEKSEIFDDQFSVERPDGSNFTLKIRSTKLEDSAMYFCASRSGTGAGYTFGSGTRLTVV.

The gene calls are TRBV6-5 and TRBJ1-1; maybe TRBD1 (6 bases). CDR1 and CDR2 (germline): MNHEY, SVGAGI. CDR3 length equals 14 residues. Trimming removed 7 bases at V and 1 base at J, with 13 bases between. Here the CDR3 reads CASKNRVWNTEAFF. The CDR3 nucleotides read TGTGCCAGCAAGAACAGGGTCTGGAACACTGAAGCTTTCTTT.

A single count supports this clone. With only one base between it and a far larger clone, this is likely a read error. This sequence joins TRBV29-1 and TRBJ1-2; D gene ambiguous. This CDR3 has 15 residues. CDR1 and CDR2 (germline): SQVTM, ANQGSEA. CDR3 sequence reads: CCVEDTAGINYGYTF. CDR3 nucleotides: TGCTGCGTTGAAGACACGGCCGGGATTAACTATGGCTACACCTTC.

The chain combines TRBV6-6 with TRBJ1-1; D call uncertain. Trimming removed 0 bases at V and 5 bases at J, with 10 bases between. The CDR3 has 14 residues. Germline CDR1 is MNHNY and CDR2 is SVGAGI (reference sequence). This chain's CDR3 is CASSYSSARTEAFF. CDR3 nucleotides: TGTGCCAGCAGTTACTCGAGTGCACGGACTGAAGCTTTCTTT.

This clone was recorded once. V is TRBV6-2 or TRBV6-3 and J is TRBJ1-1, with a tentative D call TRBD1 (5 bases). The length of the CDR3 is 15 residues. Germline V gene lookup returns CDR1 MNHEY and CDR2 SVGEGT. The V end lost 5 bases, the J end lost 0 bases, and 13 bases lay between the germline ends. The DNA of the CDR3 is TGTGCCAGCAGTCCCGGACACCTAATGAACACTGAAGCTTTCTTT. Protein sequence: CASSPGHLMNTEAFF.

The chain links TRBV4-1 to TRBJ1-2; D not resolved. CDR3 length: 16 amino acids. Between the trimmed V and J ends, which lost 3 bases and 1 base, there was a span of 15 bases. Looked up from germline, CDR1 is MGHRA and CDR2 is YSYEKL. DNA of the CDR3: TGCGCCAGCAGCCAGGGAGGTACTAGCATTAACTATGGCTACACCTTC. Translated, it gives CASSQGGTSINYGYTF.

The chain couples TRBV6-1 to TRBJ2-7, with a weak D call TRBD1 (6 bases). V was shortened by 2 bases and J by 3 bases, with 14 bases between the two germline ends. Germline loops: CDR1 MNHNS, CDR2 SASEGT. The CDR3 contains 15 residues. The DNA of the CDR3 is TGTGCCAGCAGTGAATTCCGGACAGCCTTCTACGAGCAGTACTTC. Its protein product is CASSEFRTAFYEQYF.

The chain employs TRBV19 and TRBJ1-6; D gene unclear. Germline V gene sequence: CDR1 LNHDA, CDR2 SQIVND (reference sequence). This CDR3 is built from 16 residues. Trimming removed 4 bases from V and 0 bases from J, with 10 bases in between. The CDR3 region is CASSNSSNSYNSPLHF. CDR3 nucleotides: TGTGCCAGTAGTAACAGTTCAAACTCCTATAATTCACCCCTCCACTTT.

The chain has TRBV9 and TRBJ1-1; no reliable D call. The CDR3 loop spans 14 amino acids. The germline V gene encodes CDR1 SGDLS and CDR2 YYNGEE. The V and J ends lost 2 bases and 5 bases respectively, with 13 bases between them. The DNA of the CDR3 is TGTGCCAGCAGCGTCCGTTTTGAGGGAACTGAAGCTTTCTTT. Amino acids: CASSVRFEGTEAFF.

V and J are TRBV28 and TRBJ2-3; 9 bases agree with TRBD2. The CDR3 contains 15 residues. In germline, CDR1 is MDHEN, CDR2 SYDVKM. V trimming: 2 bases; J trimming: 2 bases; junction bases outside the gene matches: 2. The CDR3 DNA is TGTGCCAGCAGTTTAGGCGGGGGGGCCACAGATACGCAGTATTTT. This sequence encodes CASSLGGGATDTQYF.

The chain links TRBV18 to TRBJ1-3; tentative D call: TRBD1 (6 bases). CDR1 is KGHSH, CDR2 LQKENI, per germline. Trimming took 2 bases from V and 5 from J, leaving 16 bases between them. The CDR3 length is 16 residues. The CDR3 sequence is CASSPADRTRRNTIYF. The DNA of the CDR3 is TGTGCCAGCTCACCAGCCGACAGGACGCGTAGAAACACCATATATTTT.

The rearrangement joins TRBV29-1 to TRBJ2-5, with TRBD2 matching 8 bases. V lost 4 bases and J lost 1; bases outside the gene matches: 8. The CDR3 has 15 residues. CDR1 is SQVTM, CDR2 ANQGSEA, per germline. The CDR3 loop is CSVVGAGGSQETQYF. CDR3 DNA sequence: TGCAGCGTTGTGGGGGCGGGGGGAAGCCAAGAGACCCAGTACTTC.

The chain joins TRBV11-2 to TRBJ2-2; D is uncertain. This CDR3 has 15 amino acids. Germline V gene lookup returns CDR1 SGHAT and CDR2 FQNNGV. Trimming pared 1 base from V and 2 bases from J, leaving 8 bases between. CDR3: CASSLGAPNTGELFF. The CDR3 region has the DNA TGTGCCAGCAGCTTAGGTGCGCCCAACACCGGGGAGCTGTTTTTT.

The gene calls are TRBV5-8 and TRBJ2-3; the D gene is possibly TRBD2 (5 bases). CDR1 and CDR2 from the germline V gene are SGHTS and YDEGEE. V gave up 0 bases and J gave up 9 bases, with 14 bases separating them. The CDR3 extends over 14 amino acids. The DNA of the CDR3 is TGTGCCAGCAGCTTGGGGACTGGCCCCCCAACGCAGTATTTT. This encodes CASSLGTGPPTQYF. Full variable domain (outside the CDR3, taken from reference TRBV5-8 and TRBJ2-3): EAGVTQSPTHLIKTRGQQATLRCSPISGHTSVYWYQQALGLGLQFLLWYDEGEERNRGNFPPRFSGRQFPNYSSELNVNALELEDSALYLCASSLGTGPPTQYFGPGTRLTVL.

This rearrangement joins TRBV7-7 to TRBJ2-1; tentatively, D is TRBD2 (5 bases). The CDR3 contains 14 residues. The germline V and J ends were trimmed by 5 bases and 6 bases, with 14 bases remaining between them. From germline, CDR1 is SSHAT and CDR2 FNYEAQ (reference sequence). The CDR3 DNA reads TGTGCCAGCAGCCTAGGTAGGACTTCCAATGAGCAGTTCTTC. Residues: CASSLGRTSNEQFF.

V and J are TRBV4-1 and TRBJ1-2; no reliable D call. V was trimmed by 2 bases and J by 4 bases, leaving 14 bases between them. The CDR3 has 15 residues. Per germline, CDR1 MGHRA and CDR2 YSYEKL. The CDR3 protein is CASSQQSSAFYGYTF. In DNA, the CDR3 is TGCGCCAGCAGCCAACAGAGCTCAGCGTTCTATGGCTACACCTTC.